This TCR beta chain was identified in a study of blood T cell repertoires in COVID-19. CDR1 is GTSNPN, CDR2 SVGIG, per germline (reference sequence). V dropped 0 bases and J dropped 3 bases, with 9 bases sitting between them. The CDR3 is 13 amino acids. Using immunoSEQ multiplex PCR, the repertoire was profiled, and TCRdb retains in-frame clones only, with some absent. This table has 140,000 or so clones, 65% to 85% appearing once. This receptor was taken from a woman aged 60-75 years with acute or convalescent COVID-19. Sequencing was carried out using peripheral blood. This sequence joins TRBV30 and TRBJ2-7; D is unresolved. CDR3 DNA sequence: TGTGCCTGGAGTGTTGACCGGAGCTACGAGCAGTACTTC. Residues: CAWSVDRSYEQYF. Full variable domain (remainder filled in from reference TRBV30 and TRBJ2-7): SQTIHQWPATLVQPVGSPLSLECTVEGTSNPNLYWYRQAAGRGLQLLFYSVGIGQISSEVPQNLSASRPQDRQFILSSKKLLLSDSGFYLCAWSVDRSYEQYFGPGTRLTVT.